This T cell receptor (beta chain) was recovered during a study of blood T cell repertoires in COVID-19. At the level of the study: COVID-19 samples, acute and convalescent, were from the United States, Italy and Spain.

Original processing notes: The authors estimated nucleated cell counts from reference gene primer amplification. Data came from immunoSEQ multiplex PCR; TCRdb stores just in-frame clones and leaves some out. That table gives V, J and clone size, and the DNA gave D and trimming. Of around 250,000 clones listed, 82% are singletons. Germline trimming cut 5 bases from V and 0 bases from J; bases unmatched to any gene: 5. Germline CDR1 SGHAT, CDR2 FQDESV (reference sequence). The CDR3 sequence is 16 residues long. The V call is TRBV11-1, the J call TRBJ2-2, with 8 bases fitting TRBD2. This sequence was found in a woman aged 18-29 years with acute or convalescent COVID-19. Sequenced sample: peripheral blood. In DNA form, the CDR3 reads TGTGCCAGCAGCCTACTAGCGGAAGCGAACACCGGGGAGCTGTTTTTT. Protein sequence: CASSLLAEANTGELFF.